This T cell receptor beta chain was captured in a study of shared clonotypes between healthy human individuals. The overall study: Donors had three CD4 naive, three CD4 memory, two CD8 naive and one CD8 memory plate apiece.

Trimming took 3 bases from V and 9 from J; bases not matched to a gene: 6. Per germline, CDR1 SGHVS and CDR2 FQNEAQ. This CDR3 is 15 amino acids long. In the authors' methods: From ImmunoSEQ came sequences covering only the junction and carrying no quality scores, so filtering differed. Some clones are missing from TCRdb's copy, which holds only in-frame ones; the method was immunoSEQ multiplex PCR. For V, J and clone size, that table is used; D and trimming come from the DNA. Altogether some 2,500,000 clones are present, 93% being singletons, with the ten largest covering about 0.34%. V usage is TRBV7-8 and J usage is TRBJ2-1; 12 nucleotides align to TRBD2. This receptor was taken from a young man in good health. Some clones in this sample may be carry-over from other donors' samples. Input material: naive CD4+ T cells from PBMCs. Subset reported: CD45RA+ positively selected. Here the CDR3 reads CASSFRLAGVGEQFF. For the CDR3, the DNA is TGTGCCAGCAGCTTCCGACTAGCGGGAGTCGGTGAGCAGTTCTTC.